The rows below give T cell receptor beta chains drawn from one sample of a study of CD8+CD57+ T cells in acquired aplastic anemia. TCRdb ran MiXCR on the reads and lists one entry per CDR3 protein. This table holds about 180,000 distinct CDR3 sequences, around half found once. Specimen: sorted CD4+, CD8+, or CD8+CD57+ T cells (not recorded which) from PBMCs. These receptors all come from a human donor in good health. Both conserved end residues are part of each CDR3. Each record gives: D gene, V gene, clone size, J gene, CDR3 length, CDR3 DNA, CDR3 protein. D genes are given only for firm matches. Where a row states a size, it is once, few, many or the class of an expanded clone; other rows omit it.

d_gene: -
v_gene: TRBV20-1
abundance: many
j_gene: TRBJ2-1
len: 14
CDR3nt: TGTAGTCCGCAGCCTGCGGGATATAACAATGAGCAGTTCTTC
CDR3aa: CSPQPAGYNNEQFF

d_gene: -
v_gene: TRBV7-2
abundance: many
j_gene: TRBJ2-2
len: 13
CDR3nt: TGTGCCAGCAGCTCGGCGAACACCGGGGAGCTGTTTTTT
CDR3aa: CASSSANTGELFF

d_gene: TRBD2
v_gene: TRBV10-3
abundance: -
j_gene: TRBJ2-7
len: 15
CDR3nt: TGTGCCATCAGTGCCAGGACTAGCGGGGGGTACGAGCAGTACTTC
CDR3aa: CAISARTSGGYEQYF

d_gene: -
v_gene: TRBV20-1
abundance: many
j_gene: TRBJ2-1
len: 16
CDR3nt: TGCAGTGCTAGAGATCCTCGGAGGGAATGGGACAATGAGCAGTTCTTC
CDR3aa: CSARDPRREWDNEQFF

d_gene: TRBD2
v_gene: TRBV12-3/TRBV12-4
abundance: -
j_gene: TRBJ2-1
len: 14
CDR3nt: TGTGCCAGCAGTCGAGCGGGAGATGAGAATGAGCAGTTCTTC
CDR3aa: CASSRAGDENEQFF

d_gene: -
v_gene: TRBV7-9
abundance: -
j_gene: TRBJ2-2
len: 14
CDR3nt: TGTGCCACCCTGGGACTTTACGACACCGGGGAGCTGTTTTTT
CDR3aa: CATLGLYDTGELFF

d_gene: -
v_gene: TRBV12-3/TRBV12-4
abundance: many
j_gene: TRBJ2-7
len: 14
CDR3nt: TGTGCCAGCAGTTTCGCCGGGTCTTCCTACGAGCAGTACTTC
CDR3aa: CASSFAGSSYEQYF

d_gene: -
v_gene: TRBV20-1
abundance: many
j_gene: TRBJ1-1
len: 14
CDR3nt: TGCAGTGCTTTTTTCAGGGCGGTAAACACTGAAGCTTTCTTT
CDR3aa: CSAFFRAVNTEAFF

d_gene: -
v_gene: TRBV24-1
abundance: once
j_gene: TRBJ1-5
len: 15
CDR3nt: TGTGCCAGCAGTGAAGACCCGACGGGCAATCAGCCCCAGCATTTT
CDR3aa: CASSEDPTGNQPQHF

d_gene: -
v_gene: TRBV24-1
abundance: -
j_gene: TRBJ1-2
len: 15
CDR3nt: TGTGCCACCAGTGATTTGGGAGTCCCACAGGGTGGCTACACCTTC
CDR3aa: CATSDLGVPQGGYTF

d_gene: -
v_gene: TRBV6-5
abundance: -
j_gene: TRBJ1-1
len: 16
CDR3nt: TGTGCCAGCAGTAACCTCGCGGACAGATCGTTGGCTGAAGCTTTCTTT
CDR3aa: CASSNLADRSLAEAFF

d_gene: -
v_gene: TRBV7-6
abundance: -
j_gene: TRBJ2-5
len: 11
CDR3nt: TGTGCCAGCAGCTTAGCCGTGACCCAGTACTTC
CDR3aa: CASSLAVTQYF

d_gene: TRBD1
v_gene: TRBV24-1
abundance: -
j_gene: TRBJ2-1
len: 14
CDR3nt: TGTGCCACCAGTGATGACAGGGACTACAATGAGCAGTTCTTC
CDR3aa: CATSDDRDYNEQFF